These 6 T cell receptor beta chains originate from one sample sequenced in a study of blood T cells in healthy people across ages. Using a J-beta primer mix together with a sample-barcoded 5' primer, a second PCR was run for roughly 6 to 11 cycles. MiXCR was run by TCRdb on the 5' RACE reads, yielding one entry per CDR3 protein. The sample has a few hundred thousand distinct CDR3 sequences, over 45% seen once; the top ten hold over 40%. What was sequenced was blood. The receptor source for this set is a man aged 55-75 years in good health.

This rearrangement joins TRBV27 to TRBJ2-2; possibly TRBD1 for D (5 bases). Per the germline V gene, CDR1 is MNHEY and CDR2 is SMNVEV (reference sequence). V was pared by 2 bases and J by 3 bases, with 10 bases between. This CDR3 has 15 residues. CDR3 DNA sequence: TGTGCCAGCAGTTTAAGCAGGGTCGACACCGGGGAGCTGTTTTTT. It translates to CASSLSRVDTGELFF.

V usage is TRBV12-3 or TRBV12-4 and J usage is TRBJ1-1, with D hard to call. CDR3 size: 11 residues. The V end was cut by 7 bases, the J end by 11 bases, with 14 bases between. CDR3 DNA: TGTGCCAGCAACATCGGGAGATTGGCTTTCTTT. Translating gives CASNIGRLAFF.

This clonotype was counted a few times. The CDR3 nucleotides are TGTGCCAGCAGCCCGGGACAGCCTATTGAAAAACTGTTTTTT. It encodes CASSPGQPIEKLFF. The V gene is TRBV7-2, the J gene TRBJ1-4; 7 nucleotides match TRBD1. CDR1 SGHTA and CDR2 FQGNSA come from the germline V gene. Trimming took 5 bases from V and 7 from J; bases not matched to a gene: 7. The CDR3 loop spans 14 amino acids.

This clonotype came up a few times. The chain combines TRBV20-1 with TRBJ2-4, with 14 bases identical to TRBD2. With V trimmed by 6 bases and J by 1 base, 11 bases remained unmatched. This CDR3 region has 18 residues. Germline loops: CDR1 DFQATT, CDR2 SNEGSKA (reference sequence). Here the CDR3 reads CSAHPGLAGAGAKNIQYF. The CDR3 region has the DNA TGCAGTGCCCACCCGGGACTAGCGGGAGCGGGGGCCAAAAACATTCAGTACTTC.

The rearrangement links TRBV7-6 to TRBJ1-2, with D perhaps TRBD1 (5 bases). This CDR3 spans 13 amino acids. The V end lost 1 base, the J end lost 5 bases, and 8 bases lay between the germline ends. Germline-derived CDR1 and CDR2 are SGHVS and FNYEAQ. In DNA, the CDR3 is TGTGCCAGCAGCTTAGACGGACAATATGGCTACACCTTC. Its protein is CASSLDGQYGYTF.

The chain recombines TRBV20-1 with TRBJ2-1; D is uncertain. The V end was cut by 6 bases, the J end by 12 bases, with 18 bases between. CDR1 DFQATT and CDR2 SNEGSKA come from the germline V gene (reference sequence). This CDR3 is built from 12 residues. The CDR3, as DNA: TGCAGTGCATCAGGACCCACAGATACGCAGTTCTTC. Translating it yields CSASGPTDTQFF.